Here is one T cell receptor (beta chain) with its context. The data originate from a study of shared clonotypes between healthy human individuals. Caucasian adults living in Nashville, Tennessee, provided all samples. Generated by immunoSEQ multiplex PCR, the TCRdb table keeps only in-frame clones and is missing some. The sample comprises under 2,500,000 clones, approximately 94% of which are singletons, and approximately 0.13% rests with the top ten. This TCR was sampled from a young man in good health. What was sequenced was naive CD4+ T cells sorted from blood. The sample's subset: CD45RA+ positively selected.

The CDR3 reads CASSSGHRSPNSPLHF. Here the CDR3 DNA reads TGTGCCAGCAGCTCAGGACACCGGTCGCCGAATTCACCCCTCCACTTT. The chain has TRBV7-2 and TRBJ1-6; D might be TRBD1 (5 bases). V lost 4 bases and J 7 bases, leaving 17 bases between the germline ends. This CDR3 has 16 amino acids. In germline, CDR1 is SGHTA, CDR2 FQGNSA. Full variable domain (remainder filled in from reference TRBV7-2 and TRBJ1-6): GAGVSQSPSNKVTEKGKDVELRCDPISGHTALYWYRQSLGQGLEFLIYFQGNSAPDKSGLPSDRFSAERTGGSVSTLTIQRTQQEDSAVYLCASSSGHRSPNSPLHFGNGTRLTVT.